The sequence of this TCR beta chain was determined in a study of early T cells in non-severe SARS-CoV-2 infection. Study overall: Unsorted whole-blood RNA was sequenced in bulk, leaving chains unpaired. Findings and caveats of the study: VDJdb-based annotation leaned toward anti-spike CD8 responses and missed private and CD4 specificities.

Trimming shortened V by 3 bases and J by 4 bases, and 12 bases separated the two germline ends. Germline CDR1 SQVTM, CDR2 ANQGSEA. This CDR3 is 13 amino acids long. This clonotype was found many times. What it binds is unknown. Researchers tagged individual cDNA molecules with unique molecular identifiers. TCRdb ran MiXCR on the 5' RACE reads and lists one entry per CDR3 protein. Counted here are tens of thousands of distinct CDR3 sequences, around 14% occurring once; the ten biggest clones make up roughly 5.2%. The sequence derives from an adult who was a healthcare worker with PCR-confirmed SARS-CoV-2 infection or an uninfected control (not recorded which). J is TRBJ1-1 and V is TRBV29-1; D may be TRBD1 (5 bases). Material: whole blood. The CDR3 spells CSVDARELTEAFF. In nucleotides, the CDR3 is TGCAGCGTTGACGCCAGGGAGCTCACTGAAGCTTTCTTT.